This T cell receptor beta chain was sequenced during a study of beta chain features in type 1 diabetes. Notes on the study in general: Individuals with type 1 diabetes displayed fewer insertions and more deletions at VDJ junctions. TCRB CDR3 length was moderately but significantly reduced in all four CD4+ subsets of Type 1 diabetes patients.

Comments on this clone: The target antigen is unknown.

The authors reverse transcribed all of the isolated RNA, so sequencing captured expressed TCRB transcripts. Each sample of naive, central memory or regulatory T cells had, on average, about 3.6 million reads. The data were produced by immunoSEQ multiplex PCR, yet TCRdb's version contains in-frame clones alone and is incomplete. The sample consists of approximately 50,000 clones, about 40% of them appearing once. CD45RO/CCR7/CD25/CD127/CD95/CD27 sorting isolated CD4+ naive, central memory, regulatory and stem cell-like memory cells. Germline CDR1 reads SEHNR; CDR2 reads FQNEAQ (reference sequence). The CDR3 is 14 amino acids. The V and J ends lost 3 bases and 7 bases, in that order; junction bases with no gene match: 9.

This sequence originates from a young man with type 1 diabetes. Sequencing was carried out using Tregs from blood. The V and J genes are TRBV7-9 and TRBJ2-7; the match to TRBD1 covers 7 bases. The CDR3 here is CASSFSRGSWEQYF. CDR3 coding DNA: TGTGCCAGCAGCTTTTCCAGGGGGTCTTGGGAGCAGTACTTC. The whole variable domain, remainder taken from reference TRBV7-9 and TRBJ2-7, is DTGVSQNPRHKITKRGQNVTFRCDPISEHNRLYWYRQTLGQGPEFLTYFQNEAQLEKSRLLSDRFSAERPKGSFSTLEIQRTEQGDSAMYLCASSFSRGSWEQYFGPGTRLTVT.